This T cell receptor beta chain comes out of a study of lymphopenia after photon versus proton radiotherapy. The CDR3 is 14 residues long. CDR1 KGHSH and CDR2 LQKENI come from the germline V gene. The V end was cut by 2 bases, the J end by 5 bases, with 12 bases between. Regarding this clone: Its antigen is not identified.

General study results and limits: Under photons, naive T cells and diversity fell while effector/memory populations rose. After lymphocyte nadir, photon-treated repertoires showed oligoclonal expansion, especially CD8+ Temra.

Here immunoSEQ multiplex PCR was the method, and the copy in TCRdb shows in-frame clones only, minus some. The data show more than 30,000 clones, roughly 87% seen once. Specimen: peripheral blood, collected from a patient treated with proton-based radiotherapy. The clonotype comes from a woman between 70 and 85 years old with pancreatic cancer. Some clones in this sample may be carry-over from other donors' samples. The J gene is TRBJ1-2, the V gene TRBV18; D not resolved. Written as DNA, the CDR3 is TGTGCCAGCTCACCAGGCGCAGAAATATATGGCTACACCTTC. Amino acids: CASSPGAEIYGYTF.